This T cell receptor (beta chain) was sequenced in a study of identical twins. Overall study findings and caveats: Cross-sectional statistics underpinned the conclusions; the same donors were not followed. The models systematically underestimated how much out-of-frame TCR alpha was shared in monozygotic twins.

Note on this clonotype: No antigen is known for it.

V lost 3 bases to trimming and J lost 3 bases, with 12 bases between them. The germline gives CDR1 LGHDT, CDR2 YNNKEL (reference sequence). This CDR3 contains 15 residues. cDNA carried unique molecular identifiers, and a universal primer site was added by template switching. TCRdb re-called the 5' RACE reads with MiXCR, one entry per CDR3 protein. The data show 550,000 to 700,000 distinct CDR3 sequences, with 9.6% seen just once and 3% held by the top ten. The sample was also linked to a second study, of yellow fever vaccine responses in identical twins. As reported in that work: Convergence reportedly seemed to mark part of the twins' vaccine T cell response, with personalization marking the rest.

The TCR comes from a young woman in good health. Sequencing input: PBMCs. The gene calls are TRBV3-1 and TRBJ1-5; maybe TRBD1 (6 bases). The CDR3 reads CASSHDGTPNQPQHF. Here the CDR3 DNA reads TGTGCCAGCAGCCACGACGGGACACCCAATCAGCCCCAGCATTTT.